Below, 29 T cell receptor beta chains from the same sample are listed, as sequenced in a study of control samples from healthy donors and cancer patients. The protocol was immunoSEQ multiplex PCR, while the TCRdb copy is restricted to in-frame clones and leaves out a portion. Altogether approximately 79,000 clones are present, about nine tenths being singletons, with the ten largest covering over 5.5%. The source material was blood. These receptors were obtained from a man aged 50 to 59 in good health.

This chain uses TRBV29-1 with TRBJ2-3; a weak D match, TRBD1 (5 bases). With 0 bases removed from V and 2 bases from J, the gap between germline ends came to 9 bases. The length of the CDR3 is 14 residues. Germline loops: CDR1 SQVTM, CDR2 ANQGSEA. CDR3 protein: CSVEDVGATDTQYF. CDR3 bases: TGCAGCGTTGAAGATGTAGGGGCCACAGATACGCAGTATTTT.

The J gene is TRBJ2-5, the V gene TRBV5-4, with D unresolved. V lost 0 bases, J lost 4 bases, and 7 bases lay in between. Germline CDR1 reads SGHNT; CDR2 reads YYREEE (reference sequence). The CDR3 loop spans 13 amino acids. DNA of the CDR3: TGTGCCAGCAGCTTGGATCCAGGAGAGACCCAGTACTTC. It is translated as CASSLDPGETQYF.

J is TRBJ2-2 and V is TRBV5-1, with TRBD1 matching over 7 bases. The CDR3 totals 14 residues. V was pared by 1 base and J by 5 bases, with 2 bases of the junction left unmatched. Germline CDR1 is SGHRS and CDR2 is YFSETQ. This CDR3 is CASSLQGDTGELFF. The CDR3 coding sequence is TGCGCCAGCAGCTTGCAGGGGGATACCGGGGAGCTGTTTTTT.

The chain joins TRBV6-5 to TRBJ1-2, with 9 nucleotides matching TRBD1. The germline gives CDR1 MNHEY, CDR2 SVGAGI. V dropped 5 bases and J dropped 7; count of bases not matched to a gene: 5. The CDR3 loop spans 13 amino acids. The CDR3 nucleotides read TGTGCCAGCAGTCGACAGGGGGTTGCTGGCTACACCTTC. It is translated as CASSRQGVAGYTF.

The chain has TRBV7-9 and TRBJ1-1; 7 bases are shared with TRBD1. The CDR3 spans 17 residues. The germline CDR1 and CDR2 sequences are SEHNR and FQNEAQ (reference sequence). With V trimmed by 0 bases and J by 1 base, 8 bases remained unmatched. The CDR3: CASSLARGGGRNTEAFF. CDR3 coding DNA: TGTGCCAGCAGCTTAGCCCGGGGAGGGGGCAGGAACACTGAAGCTTTCTTT. The variable domain in full, with the rest retrieved from reference TRBV7-9 and TRBJ1-1, is DTGVSQNPRHKITKRGQNVTFRCDPISEHNRLYWYRQTLGQGPEFLTYFQNEAQLEKSRLLSDRFSAERPKGSFSTLEIQRTEQGDSAMYLCASSLARGGGRNTEAFFGQGTRLTVV.

The rearrangement links TRBV30 to TRBJ2-7; maybe TRBD1 (6 bases). The CDR3 is 15 amino acids. The V gene lost 0 bases and the J gene lost 0 bases, with 12 bases spanning the gap. CDR1 is GTSNPN and CDR2 is SVGIG in the germline V gene (reference sequence). The CDR3 DNA follows: TGTGCCTGGAGTGTTAAGGGGGTGAGCTCCTACGAGCAGTACTTC. The encoded protein is CAWSVKGVSSYEQYF.

In this sample, this clone turned up once. The chain has TRBV5-1 and TRBJ2-3, with TRBD1 matching over 11 bases. The CDR3 covers 16 residues. Germline CDR1 and CDR2: SGHRS and YFSETQ. J gave up 4 bases and V 0 bases, and 4 bases lay outside the gene matches. The CDR3 sequence: CASSLDGQGAADTQYF. The CDR3 DNA is TGCGCCAGCAGCTTGGATGGACAGGGGGCGGCAGATACGCAGTATTTT.

The V gene is TRBV19, the J gene TRBJ2-4; 8 bases agree with TRBD1. The length of the CDR3 is 15 residues. Trimming cost V 4 bases and J 1 base; bases outside gene matches: 3. Germline V gene data show CDR1 as LNHDA and CDR2 as SQIVND (reference sequence). In DNA form, the CDR3 reads TGTGCCAGTAGTACAGGGGGCGTCGCCAAAAACATTCAGTACTTC. This sequence encodes CASSTGGVAKNIQYF. Full variable domain (remainder filled in from reference TRBV19 and TRBJ2-4): DGGITQSPKYLFRKEGQNVTLSCEQNLNHDAMYWYRQDPGQGLRLIYYSQIVNDFQKGDIAEGYSVSREKKESFPLTVTSAQKNPTAFYLCASSTGGVAKNIQYFGAGTRLSVL.

This chain joins TRBV19 and TRBJ1-1; D is uncertain. The CDR3 is 12 residues long. Trimming took off 4 bases at V and 8 bases at J, with 11 bases between the two ends. Germline V CDR1 and CDR2: LNHDA, SQIVND (reference sequence). CDR3 loop: CASSRAPGEAFF. CDR3 DNA sequence: TGTGCCAGTAGTAGGGCACCGGGCGAAGCTTTCTTT. Full variable domain (remainder filled in from reference TRBV19 and TRBJ1-1): DGGITQSPKYLFRKEGQNVTLSCEQNLNHDAMYWYRQDPGQGLRLIYYSQIVNDFQKGDIAEGYSVSREKKESFPLTVTSAQKNPTAFYLCASSRAPGEAFFGQGTRLTVV.

The DNA of the CDR3 is TGTGCCAGCAACCCCCGGACTAGCGGGGGGGAAGGCAAAAACATTCAGTACTTC. Its protein product is CASNPRTSGGEGKNIQYF. The gene calls are TRBV2 and TRBJ2-4; 15 nucleotides agree with TRBD2. The V and J ends lost 7 bases and 3 bases, in that order; junction bases with no gene match: 10. CDR3 length: 18 residues. Germline CDR1 is SNHLY and CDR2 is FYNNEI. Filled out from reference TRBV2 and TRBJ2-4, the complete variable domain reads EPEVTQTPSHQVTQMGQEVILRCVPISNHLYFYWYRQILGQKVEFLVSFYNNEISEKSEIFDDQFSVERPDGSNFTLKIRSTKLEDSAMYFCASNPRTSGGEGKNIQYFGAGTRLSVL.

This rearrangement joins TRBV7-9 to TRBJ2-5, with TRBD1 matching over 7 bases. J gave up 4 bases and V 5 bases, and 10 bases lay outside the gene matches. The germline gives CDR1 SEHNR, CDR2 FQNEAQ (reference sequence). The CDR3 runs 15 residues. The CDR3 sequence: CASSHRDSFIETQYF. The CDR3 region has the DNA TGTGCCAGCAGCCACCGGGACAGTTTTATAGAGACCCAGTACTTC.

The chain is built from TRBV3-1 (or the pseudogene TRBV3-2) and TRBJ1-1, with D perhaps TRBD1 (5 bases). V lost 2 bases and J lost 5, with 15 bases in between. The CDR3 runs 15 residues. Germline V gene data show CDR1 as LGHDT and CDR2 as YNNKEL (reference sequence). The CDR3 bases are TGTGCCAGCAGCCAACTAGCAGGGATGGGAACTGAAGCTTTCTTT. It translates to CASSQLAGMGTEAFF.

This clone has just one count. V and J are TRBV30 and TRBJ1-2; the D gene is possibly TRBD1 (5 bases). The CDR3 is made up of 15 amino acids. Trimming took 1 base from V and 4 from J, leaving 16 bases between them. Germline CDR1 is GTSNPN and CDR2 is SVGIG (reference sequence). For the CDR3, the DNA is TGTGCCTGGAGTGGAATAACGACAGTTACCTATGGCTACACCTTC. Its translation is CAWSGITTVTYGYTF.

The J gene is TRBJ2-3, the V gene TRBV10-3; D remains unclear. Trimming stripped 2 bases from V and 0 bases from J, with 9 bases between. Germline CDR1 ENHRY, CDR2 SYGVKD. There are 15 residues in the CDR3. CDR3 loop: CAISEPLGSTDTQYF. Written as DNA, the CDR3 is TGTGCCATCAGTGAGCCCCTGGGCAGCACAGATACGCAGTATTTT.

As concerns this clone: Its ends do not fully match the called genes, so a read error is possible. J is TRBJ2-7 and V is TRBV4-1, with TRBD1 matching 9 bases. Germline CDR1 and CDR2: MGHRA and YSYEKL. The CDR3 totals 16 residues. The CDR3 bases are TGCGCCCGCAGCCGACCACACCGGGACAGGGTCTACGAGCAGTACTTC. Its protein product is CARSRPHRDRVYEQYF.

The V call is TRBV2, the J call TRBJ1-1; 9 nucleotides line up with TRBD1. The CDR3 spans 16 residues. The V and J ends lost 4 bases and 0 bases, in that order; junction bases with no gene match: 6. Germline values: CDR1 SNHLY, CDR2 FYNNEI. CDR3 amino acids: CASSVGTGRLNTEAFF. The CDR3 DNA reads as TGTGCCAGCAGTGTTGGGACAGGGCGCCTGAACACTGAAGCTTTCTTT.

The V call is TRBV27, the J call TRBJ1-3; D gene ambiguous. Trimming pared 5 bases from V and 0 bases from J, leaving 11 bases between. Germline lookup yields CDR1 MNHEY and CDR2 SMNVEV (reference sequence). This CDR3 is 15 amino acids long. In nucleotides, the CDR3 is TGTGCCAGCAGTCAAGACACTTCCTCTGGAAACACCATATATTTT. Translated, it gives CASSQDTSSGNTIYF.

The chain carries TRBV30 and TRBJ1-4; TRBD1 matches at 9 bases. The CDR3 runs 15 residues. The germline V gene has CDR1 GTSNPN and CDR2 SVGIG (reference sequence). The V segment lost 5 bases and the J segment 0 bases; nucleotides outside the gene matches: 4. CDR3 residues: CAWGTGPTTNEKLFF. The CDR3 coding sequence is TGTGCCTGGGGGACAGGGCCTACAACTAATGAAAAACTGTTTTTT.

This chain connects TRBV29-1 to TRBJ2-7; 8 bases fit TRBD2. CDR1 SQVTM and CDR2 ANQGSEA come from the germline V gene. This CDR3 contains 12 residues. J was trimmed by 6 bases and V by 6 bases; bases with no gene match: 7. In nucleotides, the CDR3 is TGCAGCGTCCGACTAGCGCAAGGCGAGCAGTACTTC. Amino acids: CSVRLAQGEQYF.

The gene calls are TRBV5-6 and TRBJ2-2; TRBD2 matches at 7 bases. The CDR3 has 16 residues. The germline gives CDR1 SGHDT, CDR2 YYEEEE. J was trimmed by 6 bases and V by 4 bases; bases with no gene match: 12. CDR3 nucleotides: TGTGCCAGCAGCCGCCTCTCAGGGAGCGGGGCCGGGGAGCTGTTTTTT. Amino acid sequence: CASSRLSGSGAGELFF.

CDR3 protein: CASSLIGQASYGYTF. DNA of the CDR3: TGTGCCAGCAGCCTAATCGGACAGGCGTCCTATGGCTACACCTTC. V and J are TRBV4-2 and TRBJ1-2, with TRBD1 matching 7 bases. Per germline, CDR1 LGHNA and CDR2 YNFKEQ. The length of the CDR3 is 15 residues. The V gene end was trimmed by 4 bases and the J gene end by 4 bases; junction bases not matched to a gene: 9.

This chain joins TRBV10-3 and TRBJ1-1; D possibly corresponds to TRBD1 (6 bases). V lost 0 bases and J lost 2, with 10 bases in between. Germline lookup yields CDR1 ENHRY and CDR2 SYGVKD. The CDR3 extends over 15 amino acids. In DNA, the CDR3 is TGTGCCATCAGTGAGTCGCCAGGGGCTAACACTGAAGCTTTCTTT. It encodes CAISESPGANTEAFF.

Notes on this clone: The junction shows a germline mismatch at one end, possibly a read error. The J gene is TRBJ2-7, the V gene TRBV7-7, with D tentatively TRBD1 or TRBD2 (6 bases each). This CDR3 spans 13 amino acids. Germline V gives CDR1 SSHAT, CDR2 FNYEAQ (reference sequence). CDR3: CASSLGGDYEQYF. CDR3 nucleotide sequence: TGTGCTAGCAGCCTCGGGGGCGATTACGAGCAGTACTTC.

This chain uses TRBV3-1 (or the pseudogene TRBV3-2) with TRBJ2-7; D may be TRBD1 (6 bases). Per germline, CDR1 LGHDT and CDR2 YNNKEL (reference sequence). This CDR3 comprises 14 residues. Trimming took off 1 base at V and 2 bases at J, with 9 bases between the two ends. The CDR3 region is CASSQGTGTYEQYF. DNA of the CDR3: TGTGCCAGCAGCCAAGGCACAGGGACCTACGAGCAGTACTTC.

V gene TRBV27 combines with J gene TRBJ2-1; tentative D call: TRBD1 (6 bases). Trimming took off 0 bases at V and 7 bases at J, with 13 bases between the two ends. The CDR3 contains 15 residues. The germline V gene encodes CDR1 MNHEY and CDR2 SMNVEV (reference sequence). Here the CDR3 DNA reads TGTGCCAGCAGTTTATCGTCACAGGGTTGGAATGAGCAGTTCTTC. The encoded protein is CASSLSSQGWNEQFF.

The chain carries TRBV7-8 and TRBJ2-3; no clear D. The germline V gene has CDR1 SGHVS and CDR2 FQNEAQ. The CDR3 contains 15 residues. The V and J ends lost 1 base and 0 bases respectively, with 8 bases between them. The CDR3 here is CASSLGFGSTDTQYF. The CDR3 coding sequence is TGTGCCAGCAGCTTAGGGTTCGGGAGCACAGATACGCAGTATTTT.

V and J are TRBV6-1 and TRBJ1-2; unclear D gene. Trimming cost V 1 base and J 2 bases, with 11 bases left between them. The CDR3 is 15 residues long. Germline CDR1 MNHNS, CDR2 SASEGT. CDR3 DNA: TGTGCCAGCAGTGAAGAGGCGGGGAAAAACTATGGCTACACCTTC. Translation gives CASSEEAGKNYGYTF.

For the CDR3, the DNA is TGTGCCAGCAGCTTAGAGGGAGGAAGCACTGAAGCTTTCTTT. It codes for CASSLEGGSTEAFF. The genes are TRBV13 and TRBJ1-1; D remains ambiguous. Germline V gene lookup returns CDR1 PRHDT and CDR2 FYEKMQ (reference sequence). Trimming took 1 base from V and 4 from J, leaving 10 bases between them. CDR3 length: 14 amino acids.

This clone was detected only once. The chain is built from TRBV5-1 and TRBJ2-2; D call uncertain. This CDR3 has 15 residues. The germline gives CDR1 SGHRS, CDR2 YFSETQ. V lost 9 bases, J lost 1 base, and 16 bases lay in between. The CDR3 spells CATSTVGENTGELFF. CDR3 in DNA: TGCGCCACTTCGACCGTGGGCGAGAACACCGGGGAGCTGTTTTTT.